The 18 T cell receptor beta chains reported below all come from one sample, sequenced in a study of spatial heterogeneity in lung cancer. Time point given: sample taken at primary tumor resection. TCRdb ran MiXCR on the 5' RACE reads and lists one entry per CDR3 protein. The sample records roughly 40,000 distinct CDR3 sequences, approximately 7% being singletons. Sequencing used PBMCs, obtained at surgery. These receptors all come from a female donor with early-stage non-small cell lung cancer.

The chain uses TRBV7-6 and TRBJ2-2; the D is unclear. Germline V lookup: CDR1 SGHVS, CDR2 FNYEAQ. The CDR3 consists of 14 residues. The V gene lost 1 base and the J gene lost 7 bases, with 10 bases spanning the gap. The CDR3 loop is CASSLDKPVGELFF. The CDR3 coding sequence is TGTGCCAGCAGCTTAGATAAGCCGGTCGGGGAGCTGTTTTTT. Together with reference TRBV7-6 and TRBJ2-2, the CDR3 gives the full variable domain: GAGVSQSPRYKVTKRGQDVALRCDPISGHVSLYWYRQALGQGPEFLTYFNYEAQQDKSGLPNDRFSAERPEGSISTLTIQRTEQRDSAMYRCASSLDKPVGELFFGEGSRLTVL.

This clonotype was counted between two and nine times. This chain links TRBV4-2 with TRBJ2-5, with D perhaps matching TRBD2 (5 bases). The germline gives CDR1 LGHNA, CDR2 YNFKEQ. CDR3 size: 16 residues. The V and J ends lost 0 bases and 1 base respectively, with 12 bases between them. The CDR3 DNA reads as TGTGCCAGCAGCCAAGATAGGCAGAGGGTCCAAGAGACCCAGTACTTC. It encodes CASSQDRQRVQETQYF.

This clonotype was recorded a few times. The rearrangement uses TRBV7-2 and TRBJ2-5, with no clear D. Between the trimmed V and J ends, which lost 3 bases and 7 bases, there was a span of 9 bases. Germline V gene sequence: CDR1 SGHTA, CDR2 FQGNSA. The CDR3 is 12 residues long. The CDR3 loop is CASSLSSGTQYF. The CDR3 nucleotides are TGTGCCAGCAGCTTGTCTTCAGGGACCCAGTACTTC.

This clonotype was found a few times. The chain joins TRBV29-1 to TRBJ1-4; D uncertain. The CDR3 sequence is 13 residues long. V was trimmed by 6 bases and J by 7 bases, leaving 15 bases between them. The germline V gene encodes CDR1 SQVTM and CDR2 ANQGSEA. CDR3 nucleotide sequence: TGCAGCGTGAACAGCCTAGGTGGTGAAAAACTGTTTTTT. Amino acid sequence: CSVNSLGGEKLFF. Complete variable domain (other parts from reference TRBV29-1 and TRBJ1-4): SAVISQKPSRDICQRGTSLTIQCQVDSQVTMMFWYRQQPGQSLTLIATANQGSEATYESGFVIDKFPISRPNLTFSTLTVSNMSPEDSSIYLCSVNSLGGEKLFFGSGTQLSVL.

A remark on this clonotype: A junction end diverges from the germline sequence, so it may reflect a read error. This chain uses TRBV7-9 with TRBJ2-1; tentatively, D is TRBD2 (6 bases). The CDR3 is 16 amino acids. Germline CDR1 reads SEHNR; CDR2 reads FQNEAQ (reference sequence). CDR3 sequence reads: CASSLAAGYSHNEQFF. The CDR3 coding sequence is TGTGCCAGCAGCTTAGCGGCGGGGTACTCCCACAATGAGCAGTTCTTC.

As to this clonotype: The junction differs from germline at one of its ends, possibly a read error. The chain combines TRBV20-1 with TRBJ2-2; TRBD2 agrees at 10 bases. Germline V gene sequence: CDR1 DFQATT, CDR2 SNEGSKA (reference sequence). The CDR3 runs 17 residues. In DNA, the CDR3 is TGCAGTGCTAGTCCTAGCGGGGGCCTAGTGGGCACCGAGGAGCTGTTTTTT. Protein product: CSASPSGGLVGTEELFF.

This clonotype was found many times. V is TRBV7-2 and J is TRBJ2-2, with 9 bases matching TRBD1. CDR1 is SGHTA and CDR2 is FQGNSA in the germline V gene. V gave up 4 bases and J gave up 5 bases; unmatched junction bases: 8. The CDR3 spans 16 residues. The CDR3 loop reads CASSSLGTGYTGELFF. As DNA, the CDR3 is TGTGCCAGCAGCTCCCTAGGGACAGGGTATACCGGGGAGCTGTTTTTT.

This clonotype showed up many times. The rearrangement joins TRBV14 to TRBJ2-1; 8 nucleotides agree with TRBD2. Germline V gives CDR1 SGHDN, CDR2 FVKESK. V was clipped by 1 base and J by 4 bases; unmatched bases: 9. The CDR3 contains 17 residues. CDR3 in amino acids: CASSQGLAGLLYNEQFF. CDR3 DNA sequence: TGTGCCAGCAGCCAAGGCCTAGCGGGCCTACTGTACAATGAGCAGTTCTTC. Drawing the rest from reference TRBV14 and TRBJ2-1, the complete variable domain is EAGVTQFPSHSVIEKGQTVTLRCDPISGHDNLYWYRRVMGKEIKFLLHFVKESKQDESGMPNNRFLAERTGGTYSTLKVQPAELEDSGVYFCASSQGLAGLLYNEQFFGPGTRLTVL.

The table lists this clonotype with many counts. CDR3 coding DNA: TGCAGCTCCAGTAATACAGGGGGCGTCACTGAAGCTTTCTTT. Translated: CSSSNTGGVTEAFF. The chain couples TRBV29-1 to TRBJ1-1, with 9 nucleotides matching TRBD1. The CDR3 runs to 14 residues. The V segment lost 8 bases and the J segment 4 bases; nucleotides outside the gene matches: 11. Germline values: CDR1 SQVTM, CDR2 ANQGSEA.

The chain has TRBV27 and TRBJ2-7; 8 positions match TRBD2. The V gene end was trimmed by 1 base and the J gene end by 3 bases; junction bases not matched to a gene: 5. Germline CDR1 is MNHEY and CDR2 is SMNVEV (reference sequence). The CDR3 spans 15 residues. CDR3 in amino acids: CASSLLGGGIYEQYF. In DNA form, the CDR3 reads TGTGCCAGCAGTTTATTGGGCGGGGGGATCTACGAGCAGTACTTC.

Ten or more counts support this clonotype. The chain couples TRBV12-3 or TRBV12-4 to TRBJ1-5; unclear D gene. This CDR3 comprises 12 residues. Trimming left V 6 bases short and J 4 bases short, with 7 bases between. CDR3 in DNA: TGTGCCAGCAGGTTGGAGAATCAGCCCCAGCATTTT. Translation gives CASRLENQPQHF.

CDR3 residues: CASSLEGSGAPWTQYF. The CDR3 nucleotides are TGTGCCAGCAGCTTAGAGGGTAGCGGGGCCCCCTGGACCCAGTACTTC. The chain employs TRBV7-9 and TRBJ2-5, with 8 bases identical to TRBD2. Losses at the gene ends were 1 base for V and 7 bases for J; bases not matched to a gene: 11. CDR3 size: 16 residues. The V gene's germline CDR1 is SEHNR and CDR2 FQNEAQ (reference sequence). The whole variable domain, remainder taken from reference TRBV7-9 and TRBJ2-5, is DTGVSQNPRHKITKRGQNVTFRCDPISEHNRLYWYRQTLGQGPEFLTYFQNEAQLEKSRLLSDRFSAERPKGSFSTLEIQRTEQGDSAMYLCASSLEGSGAPWTQYFGPGTRLLVL.

The sample holds a few counts of this clonotype. The CDR3 DNA reads TGTGCCAGCGGGAGGAGCCTAGGCATCTACGAGCAGTACTTC. This codes for CASGRSLGIYEQYF. This chain uses TRBV6-1 with TRBJ2-7, with a weak D call TRBD2 (6 bases). The CDR3 totals 14 residues. Trimming stripped 8 bases from V and 3 bases from J, with 17 bases between. Per the germline V gene, CDR1 is MNHNS and CDR2 is SASEGT.

This clonotype was recorded many times. The V and J genes are TRBV28 and TRBJ1-3, with unresolved D. Germline V gene data show CDR1 as MDHEN and CDR2 as SYDVKM. The CDR3 loop spans 14 amino acids. Trimming took 2 bases from V and 0 from J, leaving 5 bases between them. The CDR3 bases are TGTGCCAGCAGTTTACTGAGCTCTGGAAACACCATATATTTT. Translated: CASSLLSSGNTIYF.

In its sample, this clonotype was seen many times. The chain has TRBV7-2 and TRBJ1-2; D is uncertain. The CDR3 is 13 residues long. Trimming shortened V by 0 bases and J by 4 bases, and 6 bases separated the two germline ends. Per germline, CDR1 SGHTA and CDR2 FQGNSA. CDR3 in amino acids: CASSLAQTYGYTF. DNA for the CDR3: TGTGCCAGCAGCTTAGCACAGACCTATGGCTACACCTTC.

This clonotype was detected ten times or more. The chain carries TRBV7-8 and TRBJ2-3, with D perhaps being TRBD1 or TRBD2 (6 bases each). V lost 3 bases to trimming and J lost 1 base, with 11 bases between them. Germline CDR1 reads SGHVS; CDR2 reads FQNEAQ. CDR3 length equals 15 residues. The CDR3 DNA sequence: TGTGCCAGCAGCTTGAGGGGGGATGGCACAGATACGCAGTATTTT. This gives the protein CASSLRGDGTDTQYF.

This clonotype showed up just a few times. The chain joins TRBV12-3 or TRBV12-4 to TRBJ1-6, with TRBD1 matching 8 bases. Unmatched junction bases numbered 14, after V lost 2 bases and J lost 2 bases. This CDR3 region has 20 residues. Here the CDR3 DNA reads TGTGCCAGCAGTTTAATTTTATTGGGACAGGATACGACCTATAATTCACCCCTCCACTTT. It codes for CASSLILLGQDTTYNSPLHF.

This clonotype was observed many times. J is TRBJ2-5 and V is TRBV27; possible D gene TRBD1, 6 bases. V lost 5 bases, J lost 5 bases, and 21 bases lay in between. Germline V gives CDR1 MNHEY, CDR2 SMNVEV (reference sequence). The CDR3 totals 16 residues. The CDR3 DNA reads as TGTGCCAGCAGTCCTGTCCGGGACACCGACTCGGAGACCCAGTACTTC. Encoded protein: CASSPVRDTDSETQYF.